The present TCR beta chain was sequenced within a study of blood T cells in healthy people across ages. V lost 0 bases to trimming and J lost 2 bases, with 7 bases between them. The CDR3 runs to 13 residues. Germline CDR1 and CDR2: DFQATT and SNEGSKA (reference sequence). A J-beta primer mix and a sample-barcoded 5' primer were used in a second PCR of roughly 7 to 12 cycles. TCRdb analysed the 5' RACE reads with MiXCR anew, one entry per CDR3 protein. The table shows 600,000 or so distinct CDR3 sequences, with around a fifth occurring only once. This clonotype has more than one count but fewer than ten.

The sequence derives from an older man in good health. This chain links TRBV20-1 with TRBJ2-5; D not resolved. Source material: blood. CDR3 nucleotide sequence: TGCAGTGCTAGAGAGGTAGCTCAAGAGACCCAGTACTTC. Protein sequence: CSAREVAQETQYF.